These 27 T cell receptor gamma chains were sequenced from one sample in a study of gamma-delta chains in newborns, infants, children. TCRdb reprocessed the reads using CATT. This sample carries roughly 1,100 gamma-chain clones, over 45% of them seen once, and the ten largest clones take 23%. The sequencing sample was made of blood. The source is a child who was a newborn, infant or young child, either healthy, febrile or measles-vaccinated (not recorded which).

DNA of the CDR3: TGTGCCACCTGGGATGGGGATTATAAGAAACTCTTT. Amino acids: CATWDGDYKKLF. The rearrangement uses TRGV4 and TRGJ1 or TRGJ2. The J gene comes from matching the DNA to germline here; TCRdb lacks it. Trimming took 0 bases from V and 5 from J; bases not matched to a gene: 1. CDR1 EGSTGY and CDR2 YDSYTSSV come from the germline V gene. This CDR3 spans 12 amino acids.

This clone counts as large. At the DNA level, this CDR3 is encoded by other sequences in the same sample as well. V gene TRGV9 combines with J gene TRGJP. This CDR3 is built from 16 residues. Losses at the gene ends were 4 bases for V and 4 bases for J; bases not matched to a gene: 4. Germline lookup yields CDR1 GITISATS and CDR2 ISYDGTV (reference sequence). CDR3 in amino acids: CALWEDQELGKKIKVF. DNA for the CDR3: TGTGCCTTGTGGGAAGACCAAGAGTTGGGCAAAAAAATCAAGGTATTT.

This clone was detected a few times. The sample contains more than one DNA sequence encoding this CDR3. V and J are TRGV9 and TRGJP. In the absence of a J gene in TCRdb, the DNA was matched to germline to assign it here. The CDR3 has 15 residues. With 4 bases clipped from V and 7 bases from J, the junction kept 4 bases outside the gene matches. Germline V gene data show CDR1 as GITISATS and CDR2 as ISYDGTV (reference sequence). CDR3 residues: CALWEGELGKKIKVF. DNA of the CDR3: TGTGCCTTGTGGGAAGGGGAGTTGGGCAAAAAAATCAAGGTATTT.

As concerns this clone: Additional DNA sequences in this sample encode the identical CDR3. V is TRGV9 and J is TRGJP. Here the J gene was assigned by germline matching of the DNA, as TCRdb has none. Trimming took 6 bases from V and 3 from J; bases not matched to a gene: 2. Germline V gene lookup returns CDR1 GITISATS and CDR2 ISYDGTV (reference sequence). There are 15 residues in the CDR3. CDR3 in DNA: TGTGCCTTGTGGACGCAAGAGTTGGGCAAAAAAATCAAGGTATTT. It codes for CALWTQELGKKIKVF.

Points on this clone: A junction boundary mismatches the germline segment, possibly from a read error. The chain uses TRGV9 and TRGJP. TCRdb lists no J gene, so it was determined here by aligning the DNA to germline. CDR3 length equals 18 residues. Germline V lookup: CDR1 GITISATS, CDR2 ISYDGTV (reference sequence). The CDR3 reads CALWEPRRHELGKKIKVF. CDR3 DNA: TGTGCCTTGTGGGAGCCCCGGAGGCATGAGTTGGGCAAAAAAATCAAGGTATTT.

This clone was detected only a few times. The rearrangement links TRGV9 to TRGJP. No J gene is reported in TCRdb; it was inferred here by comparing the DNA with germline. The CDR3 is made up of 16 amino acids. Trimming cost V 4 bases and J 5 bases; bases outside gene matches: 5. The germline CDR1 and CDR2 sequences are GITISATS and ISYDGTV (reference sequence). CDR3 DNA: TGTGCCTTGTGGGACCAGAAAGAGTTGGGCAAAAAAATCAAGGTATTT. It translates to CALWDQKELGKKIKVF.

V and J are TRGV9 and TRGJP. The J gene, absent from TCRdb, was called here by matching the DNA to germline. Per the germline V gene, CDR1 is GITISATS and CDR2 is ISYDGTV (reference sequence). CDR3 size: 17 residues. Trimming at V came to 0 bases and at J to 7 bases, leaving 6 bases not matched to a gene. CDR3 coding DNA: TGTGCCTTGTGGGAGGTGCTTAGGGAGTTGGGCAAAAAAATCAAGGTATTT. Residues: CALWEVLRELGKKIKVF.

J is TRGJP and V is TRGV9. Because TCRdb records no J gene, it was assigned here through a match of the DNA to germline. The CDR3 length is 17 residues. CDR1 is GITISATS, CDR2 ISYDGTV, per germline (reference sequence). The V gene end was trimmed by 0 bases and the J gene end by 4 bases; junction bases not matched to a gene: 3. The chain's CDR3 is CALWEVIQELGKKIKVF. For the CDR3, the DNA is TGTGCCTTGTGGGAGGTGATCCAAGAGTTGGGCAAAAAAATCAAGGTATTT.

CDR3 sequence reads: CALWEELGKKIKVF. The CDR3 DNA reads TGTGCCTTGTGGGAAGAGTTGGGCAAAAAAATCAAGGTATTT. The chain is built from TRGV9 and TRGJP. In the absence of a J gene in TCRdb, the DNA was matched to germline to assign it here. The length of the CDR3 is 14 residues. From germline, CDR1 is GITISATS and CDR2 ISYDGTV (reference sequence). V lost 4 bases to trimming and J lost 6 bases; unmatched junction nucleotides: 0.

J is TRGJP and V is TRGV9. No J segment appears in TCRdb, so it was assigned here by matching the sequence to germline. The length of the CDR3 is 15 residues. Germline V CDR1 and CDR2: GITISATS, ISYDGTV (reference sequence). V shed 0 bases and J 11 bases; nucleotides not matched to a gene: 4. CDR3 protein: CALWEVRVGKKIKVF. CDR3 bases: TGTGCCTTGTGGGAGGTGCGGGTGGGCAAAAAAATCAAGGTATTT.

In the case of this clone: A much more abundant neighbour one base away suggests this may be a read error. V gene TRGV9 combines with J gene TRGJP. The J gene is absent in TCRdb and was assigned here via DNA matching to germline. V shed 2 bases, J shed 4 bases, and the junction held 2 bases outside the gene matches. This CDR3 has 16 residues. Germline lookup yields CDR1 GITISATS and CDR2 ISYDGTV (reference sequence). CDR3 sequence reads: CALWEDQELGKKIKVF. The CDR3 nucleotides read TGTGCCTTGTGGGAGGACCAAGAGTTGGGCAAAAAAATCAAGGTATTT.

This clone occurred once. The CDR3 region is CALWVIGELGKKIKVF. CDR3 bases: TGTGCCTTGTGGGTAATAGGGGAGTTGGGCAAAAAAATCAAGGTATTT. The rearrangement uses TRGV9 and TRGJP. Here the J gene came from matching the DNA to germline, since TCRdb omits it. Germline V gives CDR1 GITISATS, CDR2 ISYDGTV (reference sequence). J lost 7 bases, V lost 5 bases, and 8 bases had no gene match. The CDR3 is made up of 16 amino acids.

This clone showed up just once. The junction does not match germline at one end; this may be a read error. The rearrangement links TRGV9 to TRGJP. Here the J gene came from matching the DNA to germline, since TCRdb omits it. CDR3 size: 17 residues. Germline V gene lookup returns CDR1 GITISATS and CDR2 ISYDGTV (reference sequence). The CDR3 loop reads CTLWEVHEELGKKIKVF. CDR3 bases: TGTACCTTGTGGGAGGTGCACGAAGAGTTGGGCAAAAAAATCAAGGTATTT.

This clone was counted between two and nine times. The chain couples TRGV3 to TRGJ1 or TRGJ2. In the absence of a J gene in TCRdb, the DNA was matched to germline to assign it here. This CDR3 is built from 14 residues. Per germline, CDR1 VTNTFY and CDR2 YDVSTARD (reference sequence). V gave up 0 bases and J gave up 4 bases; unmatched junction bases: 6. CDR3 region: CATWDRHRYYKKLF. The DNA for the CDR3 is TGTGCCACCTGGGACAGGCATCGGTATTATAAGAAACTCTTT.

This clone turned up a few times. This sample also contains other DNA sequences that code for the same CDR3. The gene calls are TRGV9 and TRGJP. Germline matching of the DNA provided the J gene here, since TCRdb leaves it blank. Losses at the gene ends were 12 bases for V and 3 bases for J; bases not matched to a gene: 2. CDR1 GITISATS and CDR2 ISYDGTV come from the germline V gene (reference sequence). The CDR3 is made up of 13 amino acids. The CDR3 DNA reads as TGTGCCGTGCAAGAGTTGGGCAAAAAAATCAAGGTATTT. Residues: CAVQELGKKIKVF.

In this sample, this clone turned up a few times. Other DNA sequences in this specimen translate into the identical CDR3. J is TRGJ1 or TRGJ2 and V is TRGV4. TCRdb does not report a J gene; here it was assigned by matching the DNA to germline references. In germline, CDR1 is EGSTGY, CDR2 YDSYTSSV. The CDR3 loop spans 12 amino acids. The trim removed 4 bases at V and 10 bases at J, leaving 10 bases unmatched. The CDR3 DNA sequence: TGTGCCACCTGGGACGGACTTAGGAAGAAACTCTTT. It translates to CATWDGLRKKLF.

On this clone: This sequence may be a read error, since a much larger clone differs from it by one base. Distinct nucleotide sequences in the sample also encode this CDR3. The chain is built from TRGV9 and TRGJP. TCRdb carries no J gene annotation; the J gene was assigned here by matching the DNA with germline. The CDR3 length is 16 residues. J was trimmed by 7 bases and V by 0 bases; bases with no gene match: 3. Germline-derived CDR1 and CDR2 are GITISATS and ISYDGTV (reference sequence). Written as DNA, the CDR3 is TGTGCCTTGTGGGAGGTGGAGGAGTTGGGCAAAAAAATCAAGGTATTT. Protein product: CALWEVEELGKKIKVF.

The V gene is TRGV9, the J gene TRGJ1 or TRGJ2. The J gene, absent from TCRdb, was called here by matching the DNA to germline. CDR1 GITISATS and CDR2 ISYDGTV come from the germline V gene (reference sequence). Trimming at V came to 5 bases and at J to 8 bases, leaving 9 bases not matched to a gene. The CDR3 is 12 amino acids. As DNA, the CDR3 is TGTGCCTTGTGGGTCCCTTTGAATAAGAAACTCTTT. It is translated as CALWVPLNKKLF.

This clone ranks as large. This sequence may be a read error, since a much larger clone differs from it by one base. This sample includes further DNA sequences coding for the same CDR3. The CDR3 spells CALWEVKELGKKIKVF. CDR3 bases: TGTGCCTTGTGGGAGGTGAAAGAGTTGGGCAAAAAAATCAAGGTATTT. This chain links TRGV9 with TRGJP. TCRdb does not report a J gene; here it was assigned by matching the DNA to germline references. CDR3 length: 16 amino acids. Per germline, CDR1 GITISATS and CDR2 ISYDGTV (reference sequence). With 0 bases clipped from V and 5 bases from J, the junction kept 1 base outside the gene matches.

In this sample, this clone turned up a few times. This chain links TRGV9 with TRGJ1 or TRGJ2. CDR3 length equals 12 residues. V lost 2 bases and J lost 6; bases outside the gene matches: 4. Germline values: CDR1 GITISATS, CDR2 ISYDGTV (reference sequence). This CDR3 reads CALWEEGYKKLF. CDR3 nucleotide sequence: TGTGCCTTGTGGGAGGAAGGTTATAAGAAACTCTTT.

As for this clone: The same CDR3 also results from other DNA sequences found in this sample. CDR3 region: CALWEVPQELGKKIKVF. The CDR3 DNA is TGTGCCTTGTGGGAGGTCCCCCAAGAGTTGGGCAAAAAAATCAAGGTATTT. The rearrangement links TRGV9 to TRGJP. TCRdb does not report a J gene; here it was assigned by matching the DNA to germline references. Trimming cost V 1 base and J 4 bases; bases outside gene matches: 4. The CDR3 consists of 17 residues. Germline V gene data show CDR1 as GITISATS and CDR2 as ISYDGTV (reference sequence).

This clone turned up a few times. There is a difference at residue 5 between the TCRdb protein and the DNA translation, so the protein given here was translated from the DNA. The genes are TRGV9 and TRGJP. TCRdb is silent on the J gene; assignment here came from matching the DNA to germline. Trimming at V came to 4 bases and at J to 4 bases, leaving 4 bases not matched to a gene. Per the germline V gene, CDR1 is GITISATS and CDR2 is ISYDGTV (reference sequence). The CDR3 has 16 amino acids. Here the CDR3 DNA reads TGTGCCTTGTGGGACGAACAAGAGTTGGGCAAAAAAATCAAGGTATTT. It yields the protein CALWDEQELGKKIKVF.

A word on this clone: The sample holds other DNA sequences that translate to the same CDR3. The chain carries TRGV9 and TRGJP. TCRdb gives no J gene; it was assigned here by matching the DNA to germline. The trim removed 1 base at V and 7 bases at J, leaving 1 base unmatched. The CDR3 sequence is 15 residues long. CDR1 GITISATS and CDR2 ISYDGTV come from the germline V gene (reference sequence). CDR3 loop: CALWEVELGKKIKVF. The CDR3 nucleotides read TGTGCCTTGTGGGAGGTTGAGTTGGGCAAAAAAATCAAGGTATTT.

This clone was observed a few times. The rearrangement uses TRGV2 and TRGJ1 or TRGJ2. No J segment appears in TCRdb, so it was assigned here by matching the sequence to germline. With V trimmed by 0 bases and J by 6 bases, 2 bases remained unmatched. Germline CDR1 reads EGSNGY; CDR2 reads YDSYNSKV. This CDR3 is built from 12 residues. CDR3 region: CATWDGRYKKLF. The CDR3, as DNA: TGTGCCACCTGGGACGGGCGTTATAAGAAACTCTTT.

This clone has a handful of counts. Other DNA variants within this sample encode the same CDR3. The chain joins TRGV9 to TRGJP. TCRdb leaves out the J gene; it was filled in here by matching the DNA to germline. The CDR3 consists of 15 residues. CDR1 and CDR2 from the germline V gene are GITISATS and ISYDGTV (reference sequence). J gave up 8 bases and V 0 bases, and 1 base lay outside the gene matches. In DNA form, the CDR3 reads TGTGCCTTGTGGGAGGTGAAGTTGGGCAAAAAAATCAAGGTATTT. This encodes CALWEVKLGKKIKVF.

As regards this clone: A clone one base away is much larger, so this may be a read error. The V and J genes are TRGV9 and TRGJP. The V gene's germline CDR1 is GITISATS and CDR2 ISYDGTV (reference sequence). The CDR3 has 15 amino acids. V trimming: 4 bases; J trimming: 5 bases; junction bases outside the gene matches: 2. In DNA, the CDR3 is TGTGCCTTGTGGGATAAAGAGTTGGGCAAAAAAATCAAGGTATTT. Translated, it gives CALWDKELGKKIKVF.

This clone is categorized as large. A much larger clonotype is one base distant, so this may be a read error. The same CDR3 can be traced to other DNA sequences in this sample. The chain is built from TRGV9 and TRGJP. Unmatched junction bases numbered 1, after V lost 2 bases and J lost 3 bases. The length of the CDR3 is 16 residues. Germline V CDR1 and CDR2: GITISATS, ISYDGTV (reference sequence). CDR3 sequence reads: CALWEAQELGKKIKVF. The DNA for the CDR3 is TGTGCCTTGTGGGAGGCGCAAGAGTTGGGCAAAAAAATCAAGGTATTT.